This TCR beta chain was sequenced during a study of CD8+CD57+ T cells in acquired aplastic anemia. Study observations and caveats: Patients and healthy controls showed no significant CD8+ Simpson's diversity difference.

The germline CDR1 and CDR2 sequences are SGHDT and YYEEEE. Deletions cut 0 bases from V and 4 bases from J, with 16 bases between. CDR3 length: 16 residues. TCR beta VDJ and CDR3 were profiled, and genomic DNA was the template. MiXCR, run by TCRdb on the reads, gives a single entry per CDR3 protein. Seen here are 200,000 to 250,000 distinct CDR3 sequences, around 49% observed once, and the top ten hold about 20%. Notes on this clonotype: Antigen unknown. A read error is possible here, since a much larger clone lies one base away.

Sequencing involved patients with CD8+CD57+ cell expansion previously shown by flow cytometry. The TCR comes from a human donor with aplastic anemia. The sample comprised sorted CD4+, CD8+, or CD8+CD57+ T cells (not recorded which) from PBMCs. This sequence joins TRBV5-6 and TRBJ1-1; D perhaps matches TRBD1 (5 bases). Written as DNA, the CDR3 is TGTGCCAGCAGCTTGGTCAACGGGGGGAGGAGCACTGAAGCTTTCTTT. It yields the protein CASSLVNGGRSTEAFF.